Given below is one T cell receptor beta chain in context. The data derive from a study of blood T cell repertoires in COVID-19. For the study at large: PBMCs, B-cell-depleted T cells, or T cells were the source of the cDNA or gDNA that made up the material.

Authors' data handling: From reference gene primer amplification, estimates of nucleated cell counts were derived. TCRdb's copy holds only in-frame clones and misses some; the assay was immunoSEQ multiplex PCR. That table is the source of V, J and clone size, and D and trimming were worked out from the DNA. This table holds about 170,000 clones, around nine tenths found once. CDR3 length: 15 amino acids. V was pared by 0 bases and J by 4 bases, with 6 bases of the junction left unmatched. CDR1 is SGDLS, CDR2 YYNGEE, per germline. Sequenced input: peripheral blood. The V gene is TRBV9, the J gene TRBJ2-7, with 8 bases aligning to TRBD1. This receptor was obtained from a man in his 70s with acute or convalescent COVID-19. In nucleotides, the CDR3 is TGTGCCAGCAGCGTAGGAGGCAGGGGGCTTTACGAGCAGTACTTC. Translated: CASSVGGRGLYEQYF. The complete variable domain, with remaining parts taken from reference TRBV9 and TRBJ2-7, reads DSGVTQTPKHLITATGQRVTLRCSPRSGDLSVYWYQQSLDQGLQFLIQYYNGEERAKGNILERFSAQQFPDLHSELNLSSLELGDSALYFCASSVGGRGLYEQYFGPGTRLTVT.